The TCR beta chain under discussion was sequenced for a study of a mutant IDH1 vaccine in newly diagnosed glioma. About the study: Among treated patients, around 62% were male and roughly 40% female, and mean age was approximately 40 years. Prior therapy was radiotherapy, temozolomide, or both; most received both.

Generated by immunoSEQ multiplex PCR, the TCRdb table keeps only in-frame clones and is missing some. Altogether some 56,000 clones are present, about 91% being singletons, with the ten largest covering over 2.5%. The CDR3 length is 14 residues. Trimming removed 1 base from V and 4 bases from J, with 7 bases in between. CDR1 is LNHNV, CDR2 YYDKDF, per germline (reference sequence). Time point defined: baseline, week 1 (first vaccination visit). Treatment given: pre-vaccination baseline after standard-of-care therapy. Donor tumors were new WHO grade 3 or 4 IDH1-mutant, ATRX-lost astrocytomas. The chain is built from TRBV15 and TRBJ2-2; possible D gene TRBD1, 6 bases. Sample: PBMCs, taken from a glioma patient treated with radiotherapy, temozolomide or both. The sequence derives from a man aged 45-65 years with glioma. DNA of the CDR3: TGTGCCACCAGCAGAGTAGGGGGCACCGGGGAGCTGTTTTTT. It is translated as CATSRVGGTGELFF.